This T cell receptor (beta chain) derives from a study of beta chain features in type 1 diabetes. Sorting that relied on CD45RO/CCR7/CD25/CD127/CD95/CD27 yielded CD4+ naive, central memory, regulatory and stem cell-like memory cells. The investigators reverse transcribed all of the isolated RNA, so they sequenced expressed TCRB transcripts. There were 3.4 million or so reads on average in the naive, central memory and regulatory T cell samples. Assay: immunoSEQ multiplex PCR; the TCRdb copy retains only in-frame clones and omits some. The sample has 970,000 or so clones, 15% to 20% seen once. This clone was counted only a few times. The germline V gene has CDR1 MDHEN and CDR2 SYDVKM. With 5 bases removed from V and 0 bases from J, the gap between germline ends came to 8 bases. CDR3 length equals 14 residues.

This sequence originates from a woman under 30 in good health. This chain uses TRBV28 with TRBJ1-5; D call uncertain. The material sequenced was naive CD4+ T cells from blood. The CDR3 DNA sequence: TGTGCCAGCAGTCTGATCTATAGCAATCAGCCCCAGCATTTT. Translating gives CASSLIYSNQPQHF.